These 6 T cell receptor beta chains came from one sample sequenced in a study of preoperative IRX-2 immunotherapy in early breast cancer. As to treatment: preoperative locoregional IRX-2 cytokine immunotherapy. Generated by immunoSEQ multiplex PCR, the TCRdb table keeps only in-frame clones and is missing some. The sample carries approximately 96,000 clones, about nine tenths recorded once. Specimen: tumor tissue, collected after IRX-2 immunotherapy. These TCRs come from a human donor with breast cancer.

The chain recombines TRBV5-1 with TRBJ1-1, with TRBD1 matching 8 bases. This CDR3 is built from 15 residues. Per the germline V gene, CDR1 is SGHRS and CDR2 is YFSETQ. J lost 6 bases, V lost 2 bases, and 9 bases had no gene match. CDR3 region: CASSFLAGGSPEAFF. The CDR3 DNA follows: TGCGCCAGCAGCTTTCTGGCAGGGGGCAGCCCTGAAGCTTTCTTT.

The chain links TRBV10-1 to TRBJ1-6, with 7 bases aligning to TRBD1. J lost 10 bases, V lost 3 bases, and 3 bases had no gene match. This CDR3 spans 13 amino acids. Germline assignment: CDR1 WNHNN and CDR2 SYGVQD (reference sequence). CDR3 coding DNA: TGCGCCAGCAGTGATGACAGGGCCTCACCCCTCCACTTT. Protein sequence: CASSDDRASPLHF.

The rearrangement uses TRBV5-1 and TRBJ1-1, with a possible D match to TRBD1 (5 bases). Trimming shortened V by 4 bases and J by 0 bases, and 16 bases separated the two germline ends. This CDR3 region has 16 residues. Germline V gives CDR1 SGHRS, CDR2 YFSETQ. The CDR3 here is CASSRWGSAVNTEAFF. CDR3 nucleotide sequence: TGCGCCAGCAGCCGGTGGGGCTCGGCAGTGAACACTGAAGCTTTCTTT.

The J gene is TRBJ2-1, the V gene TRBV18; TRBD2 matches 11 bases. Germline V gene lookup returns CDR1 KGHSH and CDR2 LQKENI. This CDR3 has 16 residues. V shed 4 bases and J 10 bases; nucleotides not matched to a gene: 12. The CDR3 bases are TGTGCCAGCTCACAACTAGCGGGAGTCACGGGAGGGGAGCAGTTCTTC. This translates into CASSQLAGVTGGEQFF.

This clone was seen once. This chain uses TRBV10-3 with TRBJ2-3; D possibly corresponds to TRBD2 (6 bases). The CDR3 runs to 13 residues. V dropped 10 bases and J dropped 6 bases, with 17 bases sitting between them. The germline V gene has CDR1 ENHRY and CDR2 SYGVKD. The chain's CDR3 is CASGLLASDTQYF. CDR3 DNA: TGTGCCAGCGGACTTCTAGCGTCGGATACGCAGTATTTT.

This chain joins TRBV28 and TRBJ1-6; maybe TRBD1 (6 bases). Trimming cost V 8 bases and J 8 bases, with 19 bases left between them. From germline, CDR1 is MDHEN and CDR2 SYDVKM. The CDR3 extends over 15 amino acids. The DNA for the CDR3 is TGTGCCAGCTACCGACAGGTCGGAAGGGATTCACCCCTCCACTTT. It specifies CASYRQVGRDSPLHF.